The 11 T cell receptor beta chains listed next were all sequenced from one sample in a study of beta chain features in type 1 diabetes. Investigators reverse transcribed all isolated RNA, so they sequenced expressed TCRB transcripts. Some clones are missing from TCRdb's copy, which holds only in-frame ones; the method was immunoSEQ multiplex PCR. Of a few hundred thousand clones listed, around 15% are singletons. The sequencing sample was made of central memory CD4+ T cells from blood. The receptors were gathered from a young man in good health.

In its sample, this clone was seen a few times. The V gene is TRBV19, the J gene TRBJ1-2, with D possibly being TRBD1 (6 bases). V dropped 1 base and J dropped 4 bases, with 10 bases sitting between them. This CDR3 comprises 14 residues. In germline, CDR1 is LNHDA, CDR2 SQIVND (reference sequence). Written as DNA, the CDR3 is TGTGCCAGTAGTATAGCAGGAGGGGGCTATGGCTACACCTTC. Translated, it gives CASSIAGGGYGYTF.

Here the CDR3 reads CASSLTGNSNQPQHF. The CDR3 DNA is TGTGCCAGCAGCCTCACAGGCAATAGCAATCAGCCCCAGCATTTT. This chain connects TRBV5-6 to TRBJ1-5, with TRBD1 as a possible D gene (5 bases). The CDR3 has 15 amino acids. Per the germline V gene, CDR1 is SGHDT and CDR2 is YYEEEE. V was cut by 4 bases and J by 0 bases, with 11 bases left in between.

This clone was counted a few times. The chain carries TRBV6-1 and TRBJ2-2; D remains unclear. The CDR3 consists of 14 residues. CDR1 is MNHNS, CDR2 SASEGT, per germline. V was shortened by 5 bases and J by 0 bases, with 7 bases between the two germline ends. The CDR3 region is CASSPQPNTGELFF. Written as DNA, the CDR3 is TGTGCCAGCAGTCCTCAGCCGAACACCGGGGAGCTGTTTTTT.

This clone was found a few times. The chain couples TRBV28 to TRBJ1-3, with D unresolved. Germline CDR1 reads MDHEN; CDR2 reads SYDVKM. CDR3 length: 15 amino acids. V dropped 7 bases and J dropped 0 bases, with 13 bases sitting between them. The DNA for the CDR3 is TGTGCCAGCACCCCCGGTTCTCTCTCTGGAAACACCATATATTTT. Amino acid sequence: CASTPGSLSGNTIYF.

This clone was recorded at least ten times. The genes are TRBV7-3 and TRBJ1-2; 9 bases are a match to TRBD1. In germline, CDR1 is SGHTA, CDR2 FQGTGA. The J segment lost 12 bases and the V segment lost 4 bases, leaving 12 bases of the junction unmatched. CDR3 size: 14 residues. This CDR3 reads CASSSDPGQGSDTF. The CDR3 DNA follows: TGTGCCAGCAGCTCCGACCCGGGACAGGGAAGTGACACCTTC.

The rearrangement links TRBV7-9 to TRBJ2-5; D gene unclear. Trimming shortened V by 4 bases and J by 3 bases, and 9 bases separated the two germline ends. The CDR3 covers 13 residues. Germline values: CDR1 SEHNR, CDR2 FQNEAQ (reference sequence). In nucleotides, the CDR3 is TGTGCCAGCAGCTCGACACCCAAAGAGACCCAGTACTTC. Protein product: CASSSTPKETQYF.

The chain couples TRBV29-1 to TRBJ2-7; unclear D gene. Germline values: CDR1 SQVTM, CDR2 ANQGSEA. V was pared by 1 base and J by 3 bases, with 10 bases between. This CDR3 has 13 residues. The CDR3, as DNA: TGCAGCGTTGAAGTTGTCAGTAGCTACGAGCAGTACTTC. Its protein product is CSVEVVSSYEQYF.

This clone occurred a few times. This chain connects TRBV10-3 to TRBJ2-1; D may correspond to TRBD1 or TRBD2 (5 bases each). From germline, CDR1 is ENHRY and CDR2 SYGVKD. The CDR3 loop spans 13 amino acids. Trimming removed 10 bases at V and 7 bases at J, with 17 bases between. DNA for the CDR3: TGTGCCAGTCTCGAGGGGAATTGGAATGAGCAGTTCTTC. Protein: CASLEGNWNEQFF.

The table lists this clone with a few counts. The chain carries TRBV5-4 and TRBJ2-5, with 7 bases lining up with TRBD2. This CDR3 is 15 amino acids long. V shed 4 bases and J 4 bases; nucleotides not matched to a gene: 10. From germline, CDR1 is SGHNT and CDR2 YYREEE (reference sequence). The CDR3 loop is CASSAPGGEGETQYF. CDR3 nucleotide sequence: TGTGCCAGCAGCGCTCCCGGAGGGGAGGGAGAGACCCAGTACTTC.

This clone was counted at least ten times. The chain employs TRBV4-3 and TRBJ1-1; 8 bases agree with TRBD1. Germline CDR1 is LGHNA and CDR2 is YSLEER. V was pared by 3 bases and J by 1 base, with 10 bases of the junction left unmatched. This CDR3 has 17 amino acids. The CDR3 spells CASSHDRGGWENTEAFF. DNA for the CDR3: TGCGCCAGCAGCCACGACAGGGGCGGATGGGAGAACACTGAAGCTTTCTTT.

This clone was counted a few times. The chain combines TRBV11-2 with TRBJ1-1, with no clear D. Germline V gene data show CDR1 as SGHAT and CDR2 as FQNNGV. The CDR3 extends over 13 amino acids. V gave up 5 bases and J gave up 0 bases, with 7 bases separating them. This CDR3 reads CASSGQMNTEAFF. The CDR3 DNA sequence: TGTGCCAGCAGCGGGCAGATGAACACTGAAGCTTTCTTT.